Listed below are T cell receptor beta chains from one sample, sequenced in a study of neurological immune-mediated disorders. TCRdb used MiXCR to reprocess the 5' RACE reads, holding one entry per CDR3 protein. Found here are some 79,000 distinct CDR3 sequences, 13% to 15% of them singletons; the top ten hold roughly 6.8%. The sequencing input was PBMCs. The origin of the receptors is a woman in her fifties or sixties in good health. CDR3s include the opening cysteine and the closing phenylalanine or tryptophan. The D gene is left open where the match is weak. Not every row has a clone size; where given, it reads once, few, many or a size class.

TRBJ2-1 | TRBV12-3/TRBV12-4 | 15 | many | TRBD2 | TGTGCCAGCAGTCTCCAGCGGGGGGGGGAGAATGAGCAGTTCTTC | CASSLQRGGENEQFF
TRBJ1-5 | TRBV5-1 | 15 | many | TRBD1 | TGCGCCAGCAGCTTGACAGGGGTCGGGATTCAGCCCCAGCATTTT | CASSLTGVGIQPQHF
TRBJ2-7 | TRBV5-1 | 13 | . | . | TGCGCCAGCAGCTCCCTGATCACCTACGAGCAGTACTTC | CASSSLITYEQYF
TRBJ2-5 | TRBV7-9 | 15 | many | . | TGTGCCAGCCACCGGGTTTCCCGCCCTGCAAGCAAAAAGTACTTC | CASHRVSRPASKKYF
TRBJ1-5 | TRBV5-1 | 15 | many | TRBD1 | TGCGCCAGCAGCGCAGGGACAGGAAACAATCAGCCCCAGCATTTT | CASSAGTGNNQPQHF
TRBJ1-2 | TRBV20-1 | 14 | . | . | TGCAGTGCTAGACTCCGCCGGGACTTCTATGGCTACACCTTC | CSARLRRDFYGYTF
TRBJ2-1 | TRBV7-9 | 16 | many | . | TGTGCCAGCAGCTTTAGTGTGGGGATAATCTACAATGAGCAGTTCTTC | CASSFSVGIIYNEQFF
TRBJ2-5 | TRBV20-1 | 10 | many | . | TGCAGTGGGTTCCGGGAGACCCAGTACTTC | CSGFRETQYF
TRBJ1-2 | TRBV5-1 | 13 | many | TRBD1 | TGCGCCAGCAGCCCGACAGGGTTTCGTGGCTACACCTTC | CASSPTGFRGYTF
TRBJ2-4 | TRBV5-1 | 16 | . | . | TGCGCCAGCAGCCCGGCTCCAGCGGGCAGAGGGGCCATTCAGTACTTC | CASSPAPAGRGAIQYF
TRBJ2-6 | TRBV20-1 | 15 | many | . | TGCAGTGCTACTGAAGATGACTCTGGGGCCAACGTCCTGACTTTC | CSATEDDSGANVLTF
TRBJ2-7 | TRBV7-2 | 13 | many | . | TGTGCCAGCAGCTTACCCAGTCTCCGCGAGCAGTACTTC | CASSLPSLREQYF
TRBJ2-1 | TRBV7-2 | 13 | many | . | TGTGCCAGCAGCAAGCGGAATTACAATGAGCAGTTCTTC | CASSKRNYNEQFF
TRBJ1-4 | TRBV11-2 | 15 | many | . | TGTGCCAGCAGCCCGAGAGGGGTGGCAAATGAAAAACTGTTTTTT | CASSPRGVANEKLFF
TRBJ2-2 | TRBV5-5 | 17 | many | TRBD2 | TGTGCCAGCAGTTCTTTGGGTAGCGGGAGGGCGTCTGGGGAGCTGTTTTTT | CASSSLGSGRASGELFF
TRBJ2-7 | TRBV7-9 | 14 | many | TRBD1 | TGTGCCAGCAGCCAGACAGGGGGGGCAAACGAGCAGTACTTC | CASSQTGGANEQYF